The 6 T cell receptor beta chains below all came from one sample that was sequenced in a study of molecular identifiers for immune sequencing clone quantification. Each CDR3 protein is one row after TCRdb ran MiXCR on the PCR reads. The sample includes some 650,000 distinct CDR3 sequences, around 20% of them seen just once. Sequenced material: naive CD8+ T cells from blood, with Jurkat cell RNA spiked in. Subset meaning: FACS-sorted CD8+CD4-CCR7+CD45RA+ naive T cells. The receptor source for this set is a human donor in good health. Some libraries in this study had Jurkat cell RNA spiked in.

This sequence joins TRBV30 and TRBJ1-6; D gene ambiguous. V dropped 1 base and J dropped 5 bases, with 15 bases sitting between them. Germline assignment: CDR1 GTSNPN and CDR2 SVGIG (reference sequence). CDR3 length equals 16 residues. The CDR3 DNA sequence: TGTGCCTGGAGTGCCCTATACTCCGACAATAATTCACCCCTCCACTTT. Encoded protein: CAWSALYSDNNSPLHF. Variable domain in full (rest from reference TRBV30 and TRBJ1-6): SQTIHQWPATLVQPVGSPLSLECTVEGTSNPNLYWYRQAAGRGLQLLFYSVGIGQISSEVPQNLSASRPQDRQFILSSKKLLLSDSGFYLCAWSALYSDNNSPLHFGNGTRLTVT.

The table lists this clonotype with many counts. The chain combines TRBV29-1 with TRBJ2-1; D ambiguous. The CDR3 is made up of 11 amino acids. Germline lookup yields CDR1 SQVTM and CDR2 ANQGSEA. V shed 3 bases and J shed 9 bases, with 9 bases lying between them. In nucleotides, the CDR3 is TGCAGCGTTGATCGAGACGGTGAGCAGTTCTTC. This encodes CSVDRDGEQFF.

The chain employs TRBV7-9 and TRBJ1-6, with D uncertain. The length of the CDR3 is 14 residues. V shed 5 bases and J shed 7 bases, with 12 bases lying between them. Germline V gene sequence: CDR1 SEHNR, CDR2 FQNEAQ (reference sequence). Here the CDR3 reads CASSVPGINSPLHF. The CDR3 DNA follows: TGTGCCAGCAGCGTACCGGGCATCAATTCACCCCTCCACTTT.

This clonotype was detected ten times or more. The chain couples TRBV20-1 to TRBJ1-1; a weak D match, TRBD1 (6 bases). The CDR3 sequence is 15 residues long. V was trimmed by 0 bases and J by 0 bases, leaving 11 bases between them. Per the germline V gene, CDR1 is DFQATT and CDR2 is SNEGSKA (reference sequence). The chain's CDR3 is CSARDWGHMNTEAFF. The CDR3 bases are TGCAGTGCTAGAGATTGGGGACATATGAACACTGAAGCTTTCTTT.

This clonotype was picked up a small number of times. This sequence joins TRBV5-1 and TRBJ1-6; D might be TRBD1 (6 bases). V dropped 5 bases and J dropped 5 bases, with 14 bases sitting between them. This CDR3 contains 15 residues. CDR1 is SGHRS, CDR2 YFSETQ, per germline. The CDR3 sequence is CASRFEQGNNSPLHF. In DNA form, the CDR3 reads TGCGCCAGCAGGTTCGAACAGGGAAATAATTCACCCCTCCACTTT.

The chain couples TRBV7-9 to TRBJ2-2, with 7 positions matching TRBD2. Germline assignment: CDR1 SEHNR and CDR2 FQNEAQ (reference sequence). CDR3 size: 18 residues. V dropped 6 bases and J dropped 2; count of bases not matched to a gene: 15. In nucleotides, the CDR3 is TGTGCCAGCAGTCTAGGGCTAGCGGTCCGAGGCAACACCGGGGAGCTGTTTTTT. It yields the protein CASSLGLAVRGNTGELFF.